This is a list of T cell receptor beta chains from one sample in a study. TCRdb re-derived calls from the 5' RACE reads in MiXCR, one entry per CDR3 protein. The top ten clones hold 4% to 5% of a sample with around 44,000 distinct CDR3 sequences, around 28% of them seen once. The sequenced material came from tumor-infiltrating memory CD4+ T cells sorted from the breast tumor. Receptor source: a female donor with breast cancer. Each CDR3 is given with its conserved first and last residue. D genes are given only for firm matches. For some rows the clone size is stated as once, few or many, or as a class when expanded; others skip it.

TRBD1	TRBV5-1	-	TRBJ1-2	TGCGCCAGCAGCTGGAACCAGGGACAGAACTATGGCTACACCTTC	CASSWNQGQNYGYTF
-	TRBV27	-	TRBJ2-5	TGTGCCAGCAGTTTACTTCTCCGGCAGGGGACGGACCAAGAGACCCAGTACTTC	CASSLLLRQGTDQETQYF
-	TRBV5-1	few	TRBJ2-3	TGCGCCAGCAGACGGGGGCGCACAGATACGCAGTATTTT	CASRRGRTDTQYF
-	TRBV27	-	TRBJ2-1	TGTGCCACCCTCCCCCGTGGACAGTTAAATGAGCAGTTCTTC	CATLPRGQLNEQFF
-	TRBV5-1	-	TRBJ1-4	TGCGCCAGCAGCTGGGGGCGGGCCTCGGATGAAAAACTGTTTTTT	CASSWGRASDEKLFF
-	TRBV7-3	-	TRBJ2-2	TGTGCCAGCAGCTTCTACACCGGGGAGCTGTTTTTT	CASSFYTGELFF
TRBD1	TRBV7-2	many	TRBJ1-5	TGTGCCAGCAGCTTTGACAGGGGTAATCAGCCCCAGCATTTT	CASSFDRGNQPQHF
TRBD1	TRBV4-1	many	TRBJ2-7	TGCGCCAGCAGCCAAGTCACAGGGGCCTACGAGCAGTACTTC	CASSQVTGAYEQYF
TRBD1	TRBV3-1	few	TRBJ2-1	TGTGCCAGCAGCAGGACAGGGGTTGAGGGCTCCTACAATGAGCAGTTCTTC	CASSRTGVEGSYNEQFF
-	TRBV7-2	-	TRBJ1-5	TGTGCCAGCAGCTTGGGTGTACATCAGCCCCAGCATTTT	CASSLGVHQPQHF
-	TRBV7-2	many	TRBJ1-1	TGTGCCAGCAGCTCAAACCGGGACGGAGAAGCTTTCTTT	CASSSNRDGEAFF
-	TRBV7-8	few	TRBJ2-7	TGTGCCAGCAGCTTAGGCAGCAACTCCTACGAGCAGTACTTC	CASSLGSNSYEQYF
TRBD1	TRBV5-1	few	TRBJ2-1	TGCGCCAGCAGCCGGGGTTTAGGGACAGACAATGAGCAGTTCTTC	CASSRGLGTDNEQFF
-	TRBV20-1	few	TRBJ2-3	TGCAGTGCTAGAGGGACGCAAGATACGCAGTATTTT	CSARGTQDTQYF
TRBD2	TRBV6-5	-	TRBJ2-2	TGTGCCAGCACTAGGACTAGCGGATACCCGAACACCGGGGAGCTGTTTTTT	CASTRTSGYPNTGELFF
-	TRBV4-2	-	TRBJ2-3	TGTGCCAGCAGCCAAGATCCGCAGGAAGGAGATACGCAGTATTTT	CASSQDPQEGDTQYF
TRBD2	TRBV7-3	few	TRBJ2-1	TGTGCCAGCAGCTTACGGGAGGGCAATGAGCAGTTCTTC	CASSLREGNEQFF
TRBD1	TRBV6-1	few	TRBJ2-7	TGTGCCAGCAGTCAACCGGGACAGAGCTACGAGCAGTACTTC	CASSQPGQSYEQYF
TRBD1	TRBV7-9	many	TRBJ2-4	TGTGCCAGCAGCTCGGACAGGGGAGGGGGTCAGTACTTC	CASSSDRGGGQYF
-	TRBV12-3/TRBV12-4	-	TRBJ2-4	TGTGCCAGCAGCAATTGGGAGGATGAAAAAAACATTCAGTACTTC	CASSNWEDEKNIQYF
-	TRBV4-1	-	TRBJ2-3	TGCGCCAGCAGCCAAGGACTAGGTGGGGGCACAGATACGCAGTATTTT	CASSQGLGGGTDTQYF
-	TRBV12-3/TRBV12-4	many	TRBJ1-2	TGTGCCAGCAGTTTTCAGGGGAACTATGGCTACACCTTC	CASSFQGNYGYTF
-	TRBV5-6	-	TRBJ1-3	TGTGCCAGCCGACCCCTCAACTCTGGAAACACCATATATTTT	CASRPLNSGNTIYF
-	TRBV5-1	-	TRBJ2-7	TGCGCCAGCAGCCAGCGACGGCATCTCGAGCAGTACTTC	CASSQRRHLEQYF
-	TRBV4-2	-	TRBJ2-7	TGCGCCAGCAGCTTTCGGACTCAATCCACCCTGTACGAGCAGTACTTC	CASSFRTQSTLYEQYF
TRBD2	TRBV7-3	-	TRBJ2-1	TGTGCCAGCAGCTTAACTCTGGGACTAGCGGGGGACAATGAGCAGTTCTTC	CASSLTLGLAGDNEQFF
-	TRBV6-1	few	TRBJ2-5	TGTGCCAGCAGTGAAGCGGAGACCCAGTACTTC	CASSEAETQYF
TRBD2	TRBV20-1	-	TRBJ2-7	TGCAGTGCTAGAGTCCCTAGCGGGAACTACGAGCAGTACTTC	CSARVPSGNYEQYF
-	TRBV4-1	few	TRBJ1-1	TGCGCCAGCAGCCAAGGCGGTTTATACACTGAAGCTTTCTTT	CASSQGGLYTEAFF
TRBD1	TRBV5-1	few	TRBJ2-1	TGCGCCAGCAGACCCCTAGGGGGCCGCTCCTACAATGAGCAGTTCTTC	CASRPLGGRSYNEQFF
TRBD2	TRBV6-6	-	TRBJ2-1	TGTGCCAGCAGTTCCGGGGTAGCGGGAGGGAATGAGCAGTTCTTC	CASSSGVAGGNEQFF
-	TRBV4-1	-	TRBJ2-3	TGCGCCAGCAGCCAGGTGGCCGCTCACAGGACAAAGCCAGAGGAAGATACGCAGTATTTT	CASSQVAAHRTKPEEDTQYF
TRBD2	TRBV9	-	TRBJ2-1	TGTGCCAGCAGCGTGGAAGCGGGAGCGGCAGGGAATGAGCAGTTCTTC	CASSVEAGAAGNEQFF
-	TRBV7-3	-	TRBJ2-3	TGTGCCAGCAGCCAAGGAGGGGCAGATACGCAGTATTTT	CASSQGGADTQYF
-	TRBV5-1	-	TRBJ2-5	TGCGCCAGCAGCTTGATAGGAAGAGAGACCCAGTACTTC	CASSLIGRETQYF
-	TRBV4-1	-	TRBJ2-7	TGCGCCAGCAGCCTAGATGGAGGGGTGGGGCGCGGCGAGCAGTACTTC	CASSLDGGVGRGEQYF
TRBD1	TRBV28	few	TRBJ2-3	TGTGCCAGCAGCTGGACAGGGACCCCAGATACGCAGTATTTT	CASSWTGTPDTQYF
TRBD1	TRBV10-2	many	TRBJ2-2	TGCGCCAGCAGTGAGAAACAGGGGAGAAGCGGGGAGCTGTTTTTT	CASSEKQGRSGELFF
TRBD2	TRBV27	few	TRBJ2-1	TGTGCCACCCTGACTAGCGGGAGAAATGAGCAGTTCTTC	CATLTSGRNEQFF
-	TRBV5-6	many	TRBJ2-4	TGTGCCAGCAGCTTGGGACAACCCAAAAACATTCAGTACTTC	CASSLGQPKNIQYF
-	TRBV7-2	-	TRBJ1-5	TGTGCCAGCAGCTCGGGACCGGGGCAGCCCCAGCATTTT	CASSSGPGQPQHF
TRBD1	TRBV20-1	few	TRBJ2-5	TGCAGTGCTAGAGATACGTCGACAGGGGGTCGGGAGACCCAGTACTTC	CSARDTSTGGRETQYF
-	TRBV3-1	-	TRBJ2-1	TGTGCCAGCAATCCGGGGTTTGGCGATGAGCAGTTCTTC	CASNPGFGDEQFF
TRBD2	TRBV30	-	TRBJ2-2	TGTGCCTCTACGACTAGCGGGAGGAAAGGGGCCGGGGAGCTGTTTTTT	CASTTSGRKGAGELFF
-	TRBV28	few	TRBJ1-3	TGTGCCAGCAGTTTATGGGGCGGAGGAACTGGAAACACCATATATTTT	CASSLWGGGTGNTIYF
-	TRBV27	-	TRBJ2-7	TGTGCCAGCAGTTTACAGGGCGACGAGCAGTACTTC	CASSLQGDEQYF
-	TRBV29-1	many	TRBJ1-1	TGCAGCTCAATCATCCGGGACATAGACACTGAAGCTTTCTTT	CSSIIRDIDTEAFF
-	TRBV3-1	many	TRBJ1-5	TGTGCCAGCAGCCAGGGGACTTATCAGCCCCAGCATTTT	CASSQGTYQPQHF
TRBD1	TRBV2	-	TRBJ2-7	TGTGCCAGCAGAGAACCGGGACAGGGATCCTACGAGCGGTACTTC	CASREPGQGSYERYF
-	TRBV29-1	many	TRBJ2-5	TGCAGCGTGGACCCGGGGCCCTGGGAGGAGACCCAGTACTTC	CSVDPGPWEETQYF
-	TRBV5-1	-	TRBJ1-1	TGCGCCAGCAGCTTCAACGGAGACACTGAAGCTTTCTTT	CASSFNGDTEAFF
-	TRBV12-3/TRBV12-4	many	TRBJ2-5	TGTGCCAGCAGTCCCGGACGACTCCAAGAGACCCAGTACTTC	CASSPGRLQETQYF
-	TRBV4-1	few	TRBJ2-5	TGCGCCAGCAGCCAAGATGTAGCAGGGGTGGAGACCCAGTACTTC	CASSQDVAGVETQYF
TRBD2	TRBV7-3	many	TRBJ2-5	TGTGCCAGCAGCTTGGGGGGGCTAGCGGGGCAAGAGACCCAGTACTTC	CASSLGGLAGQETQYF